Listed below are T cell receptor beta chains from one sample, sequenced in a study of long-term antiretroviral therapy in people with HIV. Clones were read by immunoSEQ multiplex PCR, and TCRdb kept only the in-frame ones, dropping some. Of about 24,000 clones detected, 87% appear once; the ten largest clones hold roughly 9.3%. The material sequenced was unsorted PBMCs, taken 1.8 years before starting antiretroviral therapy. These receptors were taken from a man aged 50 to 59 with HIV. CDR3s include the opening cysteine and the closing phenylalanine or tryptophan. D genes are given only for firm matches. Size tells how often a clone was seen (once, few, many) or the class of an expanded clone, and some rows leave it out.

CDR3 DNA	CDR3 protein	D gene	clone size	V gene	J gene
TGTGCCAGCAGCTTGGGAGGGGGCGCAGAGTCCTACGAGCAGTACTTC	CASSLGGGAESYEQYF	NA	NA	TRBV7-9	TRBJ2-7
TGTGCCAGTAGTACTCGACAGGGGATGAGCAATCAGCCCCAGCATTTT	CASSTRQGMSNQPQHF	TRBD1	NA	TRBV19	TRBJ1-5
TGCGCCAGCAGTGAGTTTATCAGTACCACAGGAAACACCATATATTTT	CASSEFISTTGNTIYF	NA	NA	TRBV10-2	TRBJ1-3
TGTGCCAGCAGCAAAGCTTGGGGGGGACGTTGCTCTGGGGCCAACGTCCTGACTTTC	CASSKAWGGRCSGANVLTF	NA	NA	TRBV21-1	TRBJ2-6
TGTGCCAGCAGCCGGGCTGCCGCTAACTATGGCTACACCTTC	CASSRAAANYGYTF	NA	NA	TRBV7-2	TRBJ1-2
TGTGCCAGCAGTGGGGACAGGGTCTTAAGGGAAAAACTGTTTTTT	CASSGDRVLREKLFF	TRBD1	once	TRBV2	TRBJ1-4
TGTGCCAGCAGTTCGGCAGCGGGAGAGCGAACAGATACGCAGTATTTT	CASSSAAGERTDTQYF	TRBD2	NA	TRBV27	TRBJ2-3
TGCGCCAGCAGCTTACTAGCGGGGGGAAGGGAGACCCAGTACTTC	CASSLLAGGRETQYF	TRBD2	few	TRBV5-1	TRBJ2-5
TGTGCCAGCAGCAAGGGACAGGGGGCTTTTCTCTCTGGGGCCAACGTCCTGACTTTC	CASSKGQGAFLSGANVLTF	TRBD1	NA	TRBV7-9	TRBJ2-6
TGTGCCAGCACCTTGTCCGGCGGGGGGGCCTACGAGCAGTACTTC	CASTLSGGGAYEQYF	TRBD2	NA	TRBV6-1	TRBJ2-7
TGTGCCAGCAGCCCAGCGGGGGCCCTAATCGGGGAGCTGTTTTTT	CASSPAGALIGELFF	TRBD2	NA	TRBV5-8	TRBJ2-2
TGCGCCAGCAGCCCAAGACTAGCGGGGCAGAGAGGGGAGACCCAGTACTTC	CASSPRLAGQRGETQYF	TRBD2	NA	TRBV5-1	TRBJ2-5
TGTGCCAGCAGCCAAAATCAGGGGATAAGCAATCAGCCCCAGCATTTT	CASSQNQGISNQPQHF	NA	NA	TRBV7-6	TRBJ1-5
TGTGCCAGCAGCTTAGGACTAGCGAGTAATGAGCAGTTCTTC	CASSLGLASNEQFF	TRBD2	NA	TRBV5-4	TRBJ2-1
TGTGCCAGCAGTTTATTTAGGGGGGGAATGAGCACTGAAGCTTTCTTT	CASSLFRGGMSTEAFF	NA	NA	TRBV28	TRBJ1-1
TGTGCCAGCAGTTGGCATACAGGGCCGGAGAATGAAGCTTTCTTT	CASSWHTGPENEAFF	NA	NA	TRBV6-5	TRBJ1-1
TGTGCCAGCCGGACCGGCACCGAGGGAGAAAAACTGTTTTTT	CASRTGTEGEKLFF	NA	NA	TRBV2	TRBJ1-4
TGTGCCAGCTCTAACCCGGGACAGGGTCACTCAAGAAACAATGAGCAGTTCTTC	CASSNPGQGHSRNNEQFF	TRBD1	NA	TRBV19	TRBJ2-1
TGTGCCTGGAGCGGCTTAAGGGTAATTGACACTGAAGCTTTCTTT	CAWSGLRVIDTEAFF	NA	large	TRBV30	TRBJ1-1
TGCGCCAGCAGCTTGAATGACGGCGGGGAGCTGTTTTTT	CASSLNDGGELFF	NA	NA	TRBV5-1	TRBJ2-2
TGTGCCAGCTCACGCGGGACAGGGAACACCGGGGAGCTGTTTTTT	CASSRGTGNTGELFF	TRBD1	NA	TRBV18	TRBJ2-2
TGTGCCAGCAGTTACTGGGGGGAAAACACTGAAGCTTTCTTT	CASSYWGENTEAFF	NA	NA	TRBV6-5	TRBJ1-1
TGTGCCATCAAGAGGGGGACACTGGATGGCTACACCTTC	CAIKRGTLDGYTF	NA	NA	TRBV10-3	TRBJ1-2
TGCGCCAGCAGCTTGTTGCGACCCACCACAGATACGCAGTATTTT	CASSLLRPTTDTQYF	NA	NA	TRBV5-1	TRBJ2-3
TGTGCGTCTGACACCGGCCACTACAATGAGCAGTTCTTC	CASDTGHYNEQFF	NA	NA	TRBV19	TRBJ2-1
TGTGCCACCAGCAGACCGATACGGAGCGGGAGGGTCGGGACCCAGTACTTC	CATSRPIRSGRVGTQYF	TRBD2	NA	TRBV15	TRBJ2-5
TGTGCCACTCAATCACAGTCCCCCTACACTGAGCAGTTCTTC	CATQSQSPYTEQFF	NA	once	TRBV15	TRBJ2-1
TGTGCCTGGAACGGGGGCATCAATTCACCCCTCCACTTT	CAWNGGINSPLHF	NA	NA	TRBV30	TRBJ1-6
TGTGCCAGTAGCACAGGGGCTGGGTATGGCTACACCTTC	CASSTGAGYGYTF	TRBD1	NA	TRBV19	TRBJ1-2
TGCGCCAGCAGCCGCACCATGGGAGGGGATGGCTACACCTTC	CASSRTMGGDGYTF	NA	NA	TRBV4-1	TRBJ1-2
TGTGCCAGCAGTTCCTGGGGAACAGGGGTCCTCGCCTTC	CASSSWGTGVLAF	TRBD1	NA	TRBV27	TRBJ1-2